A single T cell receptor (beta chain) is shown here with its context. The antigen is undetermined. These data belong to a study of cytomegalovirus exposure and HLA in healthy donors. Overall study findings and caveats: Specificity of a few CMV-associated chains for CMV antigens was verified in vitro. V segments that were indistinguishable, TRBV6-2 and TRBV6-3 among them, were omitted from analysis. Earlier findings revealed that most TCR beta V segments proved productive either about 90% or about 30% of the time.

The CDR3 is 11 amino acids. Germline V gene lookup returns CDR1 GTSNPN and CDR2 SVGIG (reference sequence). Primers included in the PCR were 60 Vbeta and 13 Jbeta primers. Sequenced by immunoSEQ multiplex PCR; TCRdb stores in-frame clones only, minus some. The sample records around 140,000 clones, roughly three quarters being singletons. This clonotype was obtained from a male donor in good health and CMV-seronegative. Specimen: PBMCs. This sequence joins TRBV30 and TRBJ2-5, with D hard to call. Matching the DNA end better, TRBJ2-7 makes the J call doubtful. CDR3 coding DNA: TGTGCCTGGAGTGTACCCCACGAGCAGTACTTC. This encodes CAWSVPHEQYF.